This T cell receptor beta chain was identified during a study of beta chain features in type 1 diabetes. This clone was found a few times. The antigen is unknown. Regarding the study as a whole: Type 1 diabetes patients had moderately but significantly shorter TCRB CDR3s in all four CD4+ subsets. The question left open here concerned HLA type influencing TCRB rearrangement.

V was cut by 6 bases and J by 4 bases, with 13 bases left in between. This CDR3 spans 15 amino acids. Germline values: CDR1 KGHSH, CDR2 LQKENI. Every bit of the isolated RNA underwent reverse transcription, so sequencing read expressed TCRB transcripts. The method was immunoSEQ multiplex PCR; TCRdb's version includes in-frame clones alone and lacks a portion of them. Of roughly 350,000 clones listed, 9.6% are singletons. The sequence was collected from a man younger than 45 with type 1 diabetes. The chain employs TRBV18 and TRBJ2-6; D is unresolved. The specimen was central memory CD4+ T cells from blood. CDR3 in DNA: TGTGCCAGCTCGCCCGACTGGTCCGGGGCCAACGTCCTGACTTTC. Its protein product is CASSPDWSGANVLTF.